This T cell receptor (beta chain) was captured in a study of shared clonotypes between healthy human individuals. The study, taken as a whole, reports: Compared with memory subsets, naive subsets generally had larger estimated richness. In contrast to clonotypes shared by all four donors, non-shared clonotypes had lower generation probabilities.

The CD4+ fraction was divided into a CD45RA+ naive subset and a CD45RA-negative memory subset. Measured with immunoSEQ multiplex PCR; TCRdb has only the in-frame clones, and not every one. The sample lists some 2,500,000 clones, 90% to 95% seen once, with 0.36% in the top ten. Comment on this clone: The target antigen is unknown.

CDR1 is SGHTA, CDR2 FQGNSA, per germline. CDR3 length: 15 residues. V lost 3 bases to trimming and J lost 4 bases, with 15 bases between them. This TCR derives from a man in his late teens or twenties in good health. Some clones in this sample may be carry-over from other donors' samples. Sequencing input: naive CD4+ T cells from PBMCs. Regarding subset: CD45RA+ positively selected. This chain uses TRBV7-2 with TRBJ1-1, with a possible D match to TRBD1 (6 bases). The CDR3 bases are TGTGCCAGCAGCTTCGCCAGGGGAGTTCGCACTGAAGCTTTCTTT. Translated, it gives CASSFARGVRTEAFF.